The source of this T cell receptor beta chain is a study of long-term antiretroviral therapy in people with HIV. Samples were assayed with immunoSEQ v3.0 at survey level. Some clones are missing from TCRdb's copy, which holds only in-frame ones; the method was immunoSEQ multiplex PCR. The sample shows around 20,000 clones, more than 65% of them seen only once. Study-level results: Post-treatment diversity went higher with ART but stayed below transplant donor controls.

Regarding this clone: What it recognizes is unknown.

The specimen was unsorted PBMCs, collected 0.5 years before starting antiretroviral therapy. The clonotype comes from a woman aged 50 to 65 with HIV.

The CDR3 DNA reads TGTGCCAGCAGTCTGTTGGGGCAGAACTATGGCTACACCTTC. Its translation: CASSLLGQNYGYTF. The rearrangement uses TRBV6-1 and TRBJ1-2, with a weak D call TRBD1 (5 bases). This CDR3 has 14 residues. V lost 5 bases, J lost 2 bases, and 12 bases lay in between. The germline CDR1 and CDR2 sequences are MNHNS and SASEGT.